The rows below give T cell receptor beta chains drawn from one sample of a study of blood T cell repertoires in COVID-19. Repertoires were generated with immunoSEQ multiplex PCR, while TCRdb's copy carries only in-frame clones and drops some. The data contain around 250,000 clones, 84% of them singletons. The sequencing sample was made of peripheral blood. These receptors all come from a human donor in a cohort sampled during active COVID-19. Both conserved end residues are part of each CDR3. A D gene is named only where the DNA matches it firmly. The size entry is marked missing in some rows and otherwise reads once, few, many or a size class.

clone_size j_call v_call d_call cdr3_nt cdr3_aa
NA TRBJ2-7 TRBV5-1 NA TGCGCCAGCAGCTTGATCAGGGACTACGAGCAGTACTTC CASSLIRDYEQYF
NA TRBJ2-5 TRBV6-5 NA TGTGCCAGCAGCCCACAGCAAGAGACCCAGTACTTC CASSPQQETQYF
NA TRBJ2-1 TRBV5-1 TRBD2 TGCGCCAGCAGCTTGGAAACTAGCGGGAGGGCCAATGAGCAGTTCTTC CASSLETSGRANEQFF
NA TRBJ2-3 TRBV10-3 NA TGTGCCATCGGTTGGGGGCCGAAAGACACAGATACGCAGTATTTT CAIGWGPKDTDTQYF
NA TRBJ2-5 TRBV5-6 NA TGTGCCAGCAGCTTAACGTATACTACCCAGTACTTC CASSLTYTTQYF
NA TRBJ1-1 TRBV7-2 TRBD1 TGTGCCAGCAGCTCGACAGGGTTAGCTTTCTTT CASSSTGLAFF
NA TRBJ2-1 TRBV6-4 TRBD2 TGTGCCAGCAGTGCTAGCGGGGGGGCCAATGAGCAGTTCTTC CASSASGGANEQFF
NA TRBJ1-2 TRBV6-5 NA TGTGCCAGCAGGACGGGGGGCAGGGTATCTGGCTACACCTTC CASRTGGRVSGYTF
NA TRBJ2-1 TRBV7-8 NA TGTGCCAGCAGCTTAACAGATTACAATGAGCAGTTCTTC CASSLTDYNEQFF
once TRBJ2-1 TRBV5-1 TRBD2 TGCGCCACCAGATCTAGCGGTAACAATGAGCAGTTCTTC CATRSSGNNEQFF
NA TRBJ2-3 TRBV7-9 NA TGTGCCAGCAGCCCCGGGACTCAGGGTGTGGATACGCAGTATTTT CASSPGTQGVDTQYF
few TRBJ1-1 TRBV10-1 NA TGCGCCAGCAGTCCTCGCGTCGGGATGAACACTGAAGCTTTCTTT CASSPRVGMNTEAFF
NA TRBJ2-3 TRBV6-1 TRBD2 TGTGCCAGCAGTGAGGCCCCTAGCGGGGGGGGGACGGATACGCAGTATTTT CASSEAPSGGGTDTQYF
NA TRBJ2-3 TRBV3-1/TRBV3-2 NA TGTGCCAGCAGCCGGCGCACAGATACGCAGTATTTT CASSRRTDTQYF
NA TRBJ2-1 TRBV6-5 TRBD1 TGTGCCAGCAGGATTGGACAGGGATACAATGAGCAGTTCTTC CASRIGQGYNEQFF
NA TRBJ2-5 TRBV6-1 NA TGTGCCAGCAGTGACAATTACAGGGAGGAGACCCAGTACTTC CASSDNYREETQYF
NA TRBJ1-2 TRBV27 TRBD1 TGTGCCAGCAGTTTAAGTGCTTGGACAGGGTTTAACTATGGCTACACCTTC CASSLSAWTGFNYGYTF
few TRBJ2-1 TRBV27 NA TGTGCCAGCAGTCGTAGCGTTAAGGTTTCCTACAATGAGCAGTTCTTC CASSRSVKVSYNEQFF
once TRBJ2-7 TRBV7-6 NA TGTGCCAGCAGCTCAGCAGATTCTGGGAGCTACGAGCAGTACTTC CASSSADSGSYEQYF
NA TRBJ1-2 TRBV7-9 TRBD1 TGTGCCAGCAGCAGCCGGGACAGGGGTTTCGGCTACACCTTC CASSSRDRGFGYTF
NA TRBJ1-3 TRBV18 NA TGTGCCAGCTCACATGACGGACATGTAAACACCATATATTTT CASSHDGHVNTIYF
NA TRBJ2-6 TRBV19 NA TGTGCCAGTGGGAAGGGGGTGCGGGGGGCCAACGTCCTGACTTTC CASGKGVRGANVLTF
NA TRBJ2-7 TRBV4-1 TRBD1 TGCGCCAGCAGCCTTCACAGGGGGATTGGCTACGAGCAGTACTTC CASSLHRGIGYEQYF
NA TRBJ1-4 TRBV10-3 NA TGTGCCATCAGTGAACCCGGGTTTAATGAAAAACTGTTTTTT CAISEPGFNEKLFF
NA TRBJ1-5 TRBV19 NA TGTGCCAGTAGTATAAGGGGGTTGAATCAGCCCCAGCATTTT CASSIRGLNQPQHF
NA TRBJ2-5 TRBV9 NA TGTGCCAGCAGCGTAAAGAACCGAGGAGAGACCCAGTACTTC CASSVKNRGETQYF
NA TRBJ1-4 TRBV28 NA TGTGCCAGCAGTTCCACAGGGCGGTGGATGAAAGGACTGTTTTTT CASSSTGRWMKGLFF
NA TRBJ1-5 TRBV5-1 NA TGCGCCAGCAGCTTGGCGGGCGGCGGGGGGGAGCCCCAGCATTTT CASSLAGGGGEPQHF
few TRBJ2-3 TRBV7-2 TRBD2 TGTGCCAGCAGCTTAGGTACGGGACTAGCGGGAGATACGCAGTATTTT CASSLGTGLAGDTQYF
NA TRBJ1-2 TRBV29-1 TRBD1 TGCAGCGTTGGACAGGGGAGCTATGGCTACACCTTC CSVGQGSYGYTF
NA TRBJ2-1 TRBV6-1 TRBD2 TGTGCCAGCAGTGAAGCGGGACTAGTTAATGAGCAGTTCTTC CASSEAGLVNEQFF
NA TRBJ1-4 TRBV5-1 TRBD1 TGCGCCAGCAGCTCGGGACAGGCAAATGAAAAACTGTTTTTT CASSSGQANEKLFF
few TRBJ1-5 TRBV18 NA TGTGCCAGCTCACCACAGCAGGATCGCAATCAGCCCCAGCATTTT CASSPQQDRNQPQHF
NA TRBJ2-6 TRBV18 TRBD2 TGTGCCAGCTCCGAGACTAGCGGGGTTTCTGGGGCCAACGTCCTGACTTTC CASSETSGVSGANVLTF
few TRBJ1-1 TRBV6-2/TRBV6-3 TRBD1 TGTGCCAGCAGTTGGATAACAGGGGGCGGTAACACTGAAGCTTTCTTT CASSWITGGGNTEAFF
NA TRBJ2-2 TRBV3-1/TRBV3-2 TRBD1 TGTGCCAGCAGCCAAGCGGGGACAGGGGTGCAGCTGTTTTTT CASSQAGTGVQLFF
NA TRBJ2-7 TRBV12-3/TRBV12-4 TRBD1 TGTGCCAGCAACTCCCGGACAGGGGCCGAGCAGTACTTC CASNSRTGAEQYF
NA TRBJ2-5 TRBV27 TRBD1 TGTGCCAGCAGTTTATCGGGGGGGACAGGGCCCCGGGAGACCCAGTACTTC CASSLSGGTGPRETQYF
NA TRBJ2-5 TRBV6-5 TRBD1 TGTGCCGTCCGGGACAGGGTCCGCGAGACCCAGTACTTC CAVRDRVRETQYF
once TRBJ1-4 TRBV15 NA TGTGCCACCAGCAGAGCGGGAGGGTCTAGTGAAAAACTGTTTTTT CATSRAGGSSEKLFF
NA TRBJ2-5 TRBV28 TRBD1 TGTGCCAGCAGCCCGGACAGGGAAGTGGTGGAGACCCAGTACTTC CASSPDREVVETQYF
NA TRBJ2-1 TRBV29-1 NA TGCAGCGTTGTTTCCGGGAGCTCCTACAATGAGCAGTTCTTC CSVVSGSSYNEQFF
NA TRBJ1-2 TRBV19 TRBD1 TGTGCCAGTAGTATAACCGGGACAGGGAGTGTGTACGATGGCTACACCTTC CASSITGTGSVYDGYTF
once TRBJ2-7 TRBV19 NA TGTGCCAGTAGATCGGGGGGCGGCAGCTACGAGCAGTACTTC CASRSGGGSYEQYF
NA TRBJ1-4 TRBV18 NA TGTGCCAGCTCACCCAGGGGTGCAACTAATGAAAAACTGTTTTTT CASSPRGATNEKLFF
NA TRBJ1-4 TRBV19 NA TGTGCCGGCAAGGGGGTCACCGCTAATGAAAAACTGTTTTTT CAGKGVTANEKLFF
NA TRBJ2-3 TRBV29-1 NA TGCAGCGTGAAAAGAACTAGCACAGATACGCAGTATTTT CSVKRTSTDTQYF
NA TRBJ1-5 TRBV5-1 NA TGCGCCAGCAGAGTGTCTGGGGCCAGCAATCAGCCCCAGCATTTT CASRVSGASNQPQHF
NA TRBJ2-3 TRBV19 NA TGTGCCAGTAGAGGGGCCGGAGATACGCAGTATTTT CASRGAGDTQYF
once TRBJ2-7 TRBV29-1 NA TGCAGCGTTGTGGGTATGGGGGGCTACGAGCAGTACTTC CSVVGMGGYEQYF
NA TRBJ1-2 TRBV6-4 TRBD1 TGTGCCAGCAGTCCTGACAGGGCCCGTTCTCACTATGGCTACACCTTC CASSPDRARSHYGYTF
NA TRBJ1-1 TRBV6-1 NA TGTGCCAGCAGTGAAGGAAGGAGAACTGAAGCTTTCTTT CASSEGRRTEAFF
NA TRBJ1-5 TRBV5-8 TRBD1 TGTGCCAGCAGCTCGACAGGGTTTGAGGGCCAGCATTTT CASSSTGFEGQHF
NA TRBJ2-5 TRBV3-1/TRBV3-2 TRBD2 TGTGCCAGCAGCCTCAAAGCGGGGGGGTTCGGGACCCAGTACTTC CASSLKAGGFGTQYF
NA TRBJ2-1 TRBV14 NA TGTGCCAGCAGCCAGGATTCTGGGGCAGGAAAGATCTTC CASSQDSGAGKIF
NA TRBJ1-2 TRBV7-9 NA TGTGCCAGCAGCTTAGCGGTTAGCTATGGCTACACCTTC CASSLAVSYGYTF
few TRBJ2-2 TRBV7-2 TRBD1 TGTGCCAGCAGCTTAGATTCTACCGGGACAGCGAACACCGGGGAGCTGTTTTTT CASSLDSTGTANTGELFF
NA TRBJ1-5 TRBV19 TRBD1 TGTGCCAGTAGATCACAGGGGAGTAACCAGCCCCAGCATTTT CASRSQGSNQPQHF
NA TRBJ2-7 TRBV6-1 NA TGTGCCAGCAGTGAAGCCGGCGGAAGGGGTGGCGTCGAGCAGTACTTC CASSEAGGRGGVEQYF
NA TRBJ2-3 TRBV5-4 NA TGTGCCAGCAGCTCGGGACTGACTAGCACAGATACGCAGTATTTT CASSSGLTSTDTQYF